These 2 T cell receptor beta chains were sequenced from one sample in a study of T cell responses to AZD1222 COVID-19 vaccine. Produced via immunoSEQ multiplex PCR; TCRdb's table is partial and in-frame only. The sample records 100,000 to 150,000 clones, around 93% being singletons. Sequencing was performed on peripheral blood, taken on day 0 of AZD1222 vaccination. The receptors stem from an adult in good health.

J is TRBJ2-7 and V is TRBV7-2; maybe TRBD2 (5 bases). CDR1 is SGHTA, CDR2 FQGNSA, per germline. Trimming pared 4 bases from V and 0 bases from J, leaving 7 bases between. The CDR3 totals 13 residues. CDR3 in amino acids: CASSSGSSYEQYF. Written as DNA, the CDR3 is TGTGCCAGCAGCTCTGGGAGCTCCTACGAGCAGTACTTC.

V is TRBV5-1 and J is TRBJ2-7; weak D call: TRBD2 (5 bases). Germline V gives CDR1 SGHRS, CDR2 YFSETQ. With 0 bases removed from V and 0 bases from J, the gap between germline ends came to 10 bases. The CDR3 is 15 residues long. CDR3 DNA: TGCGCCAGCAGCTTGGTCGGGGAGCCCTCCTACGAGCAGTACTTC. Amino acids: CASSLVGEPSYEQYF. Looking up the rest from reference TRBV5-1 and TRBJ2-7 gives the full variable domain: KAGVTQTPRYLIKTRGQQVTLSCSPISGHRSVSWYQQTPGQGLQFLFEYFSETQRNKGNFPGRFSGRQFSNSRSEMNVSTLELGDSALYLCASSLVGEPSYEQYFGPGTRLTVT.